What follows describes a single T cell receptor beta chain. The antigen remains undetermined. The diagnostic workup employed clinical symptoms, serum thyroxine, TRAb, thyroid ultrasound and orbital computed tomography. PBMCs came from roughly 10 ml of fresh peripheral blood. The sample originates from a study of Graves' ophthalmopathy and Graves' hyperthyroidism. General study results and limits: The majority of expanded thyroid clonotypes above 0.001 frequency also occurred in blood. Ophthalmopathy progression predictions by the model showed nearly 75% specificity and 70.59% sensitivity.

Using RNA transcripts, the TCR beta CDR3 regions were amplified. An initial RT-PCR round employing HTBI primers preceded a second-round multiplex PCR. Via MiXCR, TCRdb re-called the multiplex PCR reads, giving one row per CDR3 protein. In the table there are almost 750,000 distinct CDR3 sequences, 40% of which are singletons. V was cut by 3 bases and J by 9 bases, with 9 bases left in between. This CDR3 has 11 amino acids. Germline CDR1 is DFQATT and CDR2 is SNEGSKA (reference sequence). The TCR was taken from an adult man with Graves' ophthalmopathy. The rearrangement uses TRBV20-1 and TRBJ1-5; D unclear. Sequenced: peripheral blood. CDR3 sequence: CSARVSGPQHF. CDR3 sequence (DNA): TGCAGTGCTAGGGTATCGGGGCCCCAGCATTTT.